This TCR beta chain was documented in a study of cytomegalovirus exposure and HLA in healthy donors. Findings of the study overall: Reports showed the classifier diagnosing cytomegalovirus status with high specificity and sensitivity.

Turning to this clone: The antigen remains undetermined.

The study ran its PCR with 60 Vbeta and 13 Jbeta primers. Clones were read by immunoSEQ multiplex PCR, and TCRdb kept only the in-frame ones, dropping some. Seen here are about 160,000 clones, around 80% observed once, and the top ten hold around 6.9%. This CDR3 contains 13 residues. CDR1 is SGHVS, CDR2 FNYEAQ, per germline. With 4 bases removed from V and 4 bases from J, the gap between germline ends came to 7 bases. The specimen was PBMCs. The source of this sequence is a male donor in good health and CMV-seropositive. The gene calls are TRBV7-6 and TRBJ1-4; TRBD1 is a possible D gene (5 bases). The CDR3 region is CASSSQVNEKLFF. The CDR3 region has the DNA TGTGCCAGCAGCTCACAGGTTAATGAAAAACTGTTTTTT.